This TCR beta chain was identified during a study of T cells in Graves' hyperthyroidism and ophthalmopathy (dated by TCRdb to between 2019 and 2020). In terms of the full investigation: Peripheral blood samples were taken at initial diagnosis, before any treatment was given. A discovery cohort of about a hundred patients, about 43 with Graves' ophthalmopathy and 57 with stable Graves' hyperthyroidism, was used to find distinguishing TCR V-J signatures. Whether ophthalmopathy could be predicted prospectively was tested in an independent validation cohort made up of under 20 hyperthyroidism patients plus 17 patients who later progressed to ophthalmopathy. The 95 to 100 discovery patients were randomly split 7:3 into training and test sets. The study also compared thyroid tissue and blood T-cell repertoires from five or six Graves' hyperthyroidism patients. Once sampling was done, hyperthyroidism patients were given methimazole at a starting dose of 30 mg daily, whereas ophthalmopathy patients were given high-dose intravenous methylprednisolone. The paper describes TCR Vbeta CDR3 sequencing of 140 or so peripheral blood samples, made up of 43 ophthalmopathy patients, roughly 72 hyperthyroidism patients and 17 progressor patients.

Study-level results and caveats: Most expanded thyroid clonotypes (frequency above 0.001) were also detected in blood, a finding suggesting that blood repertoires may reflect thyroid immune responses. In validation, the model predicted progression to ophthalmopathy a median of about 6.8 months before onset, with roughly 70% sensitivity and roughly 72% specificity. Ophthalmopathy was separated from stable hyperthyroidism by a 13 V-J signature model, with approximately 89% sensitivity and 81% to 83% specificity obtained in cross-validation and 80%/75% obtained in testing. Sample size was not statistically predetermined, and blinding of investigators to group allocation was not performed.

The CDR3, cysteine through phenylalanine, is 13 amino acids long. Only the CDR3 DNA is retained, 39 bases long and in frame from the first base. The trim is 6 bases for V and 3 bases for J, with a gap of 14 bases between the germline ends. The germline V gene (reference sequence) yields DFQATT for CDR1 and SNEGSKA for CDR2. As regards this clonotype: Its antigen remains undetermined. Base-call qualities are not available, and no considerably larger clone is one nucleotide away.

Amplification of TCR beta CDR3 regions was carried out from RNA transcripts. For the first round of RT-PCR on the TCR CDR3, the HTBI primer set was used together with the Qiagen OneStep RT-PCR kit. A second multiplex PCR round built the libraries, followed by size selection and purification. Paired-end sequencing of the libraries was performed with 100 bp reads on an Illumina HiSeq2000. Processing in the source paper ran as follows. SOAPnuke was used to process the raw data, removing reads that contained adapters or uncalled bases, had a mean Phred below 15, or lacked an exact match to the constant primer or identifier. High-quality paired reads were merged using COPE v1.2.5, and each unique nucleotide sequence was defined as a clonotype. MiTCR v1.1 was used to align clonotypes to the IMGT TRBV, TRBD and TRBJ reference segments. Only V-J combinations with frequency above 0.0001, covering 99% to 99.2% of repertoires, were analysed. The TCS score was defined as F50 (clonal expansion) divided by E x V (chaos), with BLOSUM62-based TCRdist calculated between CDR3 peptides within each V-J. Welch's t-statistics and random forest reduced just over 500 V-J features to roughly 13, which were used in a naive Bayes classifier (R e1071). Thyroid-blood repertoire similarity was quantified with the Morisita-Horn index. TCRdb reanalyzed the raw reads on its own, using fastp at Q25 for trimming and MiXCR for clone calling, and kept in-frame beta chains. Each entry merges the rows of one CDR3 protein and shows their most common DNA and genes. These V and J calls derive from TCRdb rather than the authors' analysis. The table for this sample lists roughly 710,000 distinct CDR3 sequences; 35% of them were counted only once. Approximately 31% of the sample rests with the top ten.

A patient counted as having stable Graves' hyperthyroidism if no progression to ophthalmopathy occurred over 18 months of follow-up. Hyperthyroidism patients were aged 18 to 65 years and newly diagnosed, with disease duration of less than 2 months. The study excluded patients with uncontrolled infections, other autoimmune diseases, pregnancy or lactation. Diagnoses relied on clinical symptoms, serum thyroxine and TRAb, thyroid ultrasound and orbital computed tomography. PBMCs were separated from 10 ml of fresh peripheral blood using Ficoll-Paque density gradient centrifugation. Trizol reagent was used to extract total RNA, and RNA quality was then checked on an Agilent 2100 Bioanalyzer.

Sequencing input: blood. Recombination linked TRBV20-1 to TRBJ2-5, and perhaps TRBD2 as D gene, on 5 matching bases. The receptor was derived from a middle-aged woman with Graves' hyperthyroidism. In nucleotides, the sequence is TGCAGTGCCTCAGAAACGGGGAAAGAGACCCAGTACTTC. Its amino acids are CSASETGKETQYF.